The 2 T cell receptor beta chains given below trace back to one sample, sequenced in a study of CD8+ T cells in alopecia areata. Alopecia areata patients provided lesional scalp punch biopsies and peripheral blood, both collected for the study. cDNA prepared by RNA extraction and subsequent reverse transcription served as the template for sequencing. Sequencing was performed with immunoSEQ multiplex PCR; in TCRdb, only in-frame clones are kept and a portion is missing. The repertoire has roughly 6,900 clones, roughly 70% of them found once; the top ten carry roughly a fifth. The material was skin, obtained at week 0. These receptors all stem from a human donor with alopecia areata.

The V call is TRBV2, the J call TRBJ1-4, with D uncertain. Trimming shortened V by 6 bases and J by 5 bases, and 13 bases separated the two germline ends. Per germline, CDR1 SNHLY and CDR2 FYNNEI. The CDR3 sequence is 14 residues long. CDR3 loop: CASRPETVNEKLFF. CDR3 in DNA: TGTGCCAGCAGGCCCGAGACGGTGAATGAAAAACTGTTTTTT.

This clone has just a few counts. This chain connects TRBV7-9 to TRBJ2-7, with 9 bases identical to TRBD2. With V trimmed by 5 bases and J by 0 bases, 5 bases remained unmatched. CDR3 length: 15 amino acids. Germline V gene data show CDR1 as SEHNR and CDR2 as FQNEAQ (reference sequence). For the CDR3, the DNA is TGTGCCAGCAGCCGCGGGGGGGCCAGCTCCTACGAGCAGTACTTC. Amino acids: CASSRGGASSYEQYF.